Listed below are T cell receptor beta chains from one sample, sequenced in a study of human T cells and chemical hapten exposure. TCRdb reanalysed the RACE reads using MiXCR and keeps one entry per CDR3 protein. The sample carries about 54,000 distinct CDR3 sequences, more than 9% recorded once. The starting material was whole blood, obtained in connection with sensitization to the hapten diphenylcyclopropenone (DPC). These receptors were taken from a woman aged 45-59 years with alopecia areata. Some clones in this sample may be carry-over from other donors' samples. Each CDR3 is given with its conserved first and last residue. The D gene is left open where the match is weak. Size is stated for part of the rows, as once, few or many counts, or as a class when the clone is expanded.

j_call	d_call	clone_size	v_call	cdr3_nt	cdr3_aa
TRBJ1-6	TRBD1	NA	TRBV14	TGTGCCAGCAGCCAGGACAGGTGGGAACCCCTCCACTTT	CASSQDRWEPLHF
TRBJ1-3	NA	NA	TRBV4-1	TGCGCCAGCAGCCAAGAGAGGTACTCTGGAAACACCATATATTTT	CASSQERYSGNTIYF
TRBJ2-1	NA	few	TRBV6-2/TRBV6-3	TGTGCCAGCAGTTATCTGGCCATGACACTTGGGAGAGACTTTTACAATGAGCAGTTCTTC	CASSYLAMTLGRDFYNEQFF
TRBJ1-2	NA	few	TRBV7-9	TGTGCCAGCAGCTTAGCTTCTTCTGGCTACACCTTC	CASSLASSGYTF
TRBJ2-7	NA	many	TRBV5-1	TGCGCCAGCAGCTGGGACAAAACCTACGAGCAGTACTTC	CASSWDKTYEQYF
TRBJ2-3	NA	few	TRBV7-2	TGTGCCAGCAGCGTCGACGGCGGTAGGGCTGATACGCAGTATTTT	CASSVDGGRADTQYF
TRBJ1-1	NA	many	TRBV5-1	TGCGCCAGCAGCTTGGGGACGGGTTCGGACACTGAAGCTTTCTTT	CASSLGTGSDTEAFF
TRBJ1-2	TRBD1	many	TRBV28	TGTGCCAGCAGTTTACTCGACAGGGGGCCTCGCAACTATGGCTACACCTTC	CASSLLDRGPRNYGYTF
TRBJ2-1	TRBD2	few	TRBV11-3	TGTGCCAGCAGCTCCCAGCGGGAGGGCCGATACAATGAGCAGTTCTTC	CASSSQREGRYNEQFF
TRBJ2-7	NA	many	TRBV6-1	TGTGCCAGCAGTGAGACCCCGAACTATGATTACGAGCAGTACTTC	CASSETPNYDYEQYF
TRBJ2-6	NA	NA	TRBV11-2	TGTGCCAGCAGCTTAATCTGGCTCTCTGGGGCCAACGTCCTGACTTTC	CASSLIWLSGANVLTF
TRBJ2-3	NA	few	TRBV20-1	TGCAGTGCTAGATCCCCCCAGGGCATGGATACGCAGTATTTT	CSARSPQGMDTQYF
TRBJ1-5	NA	many	TRBV7-6	TGTGCCAGCAGCCGATCTAGTGGGCTCAATCAGCCCCAGCATTTT	CASSRSSGLNQPQHF
TRBJ2-4	NA	many	TRBV4-3	TGCGCCAGCAGCCAAGAGGACCCCAGGATCAAAAACATTCAGTACTTC	CASSQEDPRIKNIQYF
TRBJ1-1	TRBD1	few	TRBV18	TGTGCCAGCTCACCACCAGGTGGCAGGGGGTCGGGGAACACTGAAGCTTTCTTT	CASSPPGGRGSGNTEAFF
TRBJ1-5	NA	NA	TRBV28	TGTGCCAGCACCCGAAAAAGGGGGGCCAATCAGCCCCAGCATTTT	CASTRKRGANQPQHF
TRBJ2-3	NA	NA	TRBV7-2	TGTGCCAGCAGGTCCAAAATGACCTATACACATACGCAGTATTTT	CASRSKMTYTHTQYF
TRBJ1-1	TRBD1	many	TRBV18	TGTGCCAGCTCACCGTCAGGGGGCAGGAACACTGAAGCTTTCTTT	CASSPSGGRNTEAFF
TRBJ2-5	NA	many	TRBV7-9	TGTGCCAGCAGTCCCCAAGAGACCCAGTACTTC	CASSPQETQYF
TRBJ2-1	TRBD1	many	TRBV27	TGTGCCAGCAGTAGGGACAGGGGGCTGGTTGTGTTCTTC	CASSRDRGLVVFF
TRBJ2-1	NA	few	TRBV12-3/TRBV12-4	TGTGCCAGCAGCATTCTTCCCTACAATGAGCAGTTCTTC	CASSILPYNEQFF
TRBJ2-4	NA	NA	TRBV6-6	TGTGCCACCTCCGAAGACAGGAAGGGCATTCAGTACTTC	CATSEDRKGIQYF
TRBJ1-1	NA	NA	TRBV5-5	TGTGCCAGCACCCCCCAACCGAACACTGAAGCTTTCTTT	CASTPQPNTEAFF
TRBJ1-3	NA	many	TRBV5-8	TGTGCCAGTCGGACGTTCTCTGGAAACACCATATATTTT	CASRTFSGNTIYF
TRBJ1-6	NA	NA	TRBV11-2	TGTGCCAGCACCCTAGGGGGGCGCAGGACCCTCCACTTT	CASTLGGRRTLHF
TRBJ1-2	TRBD1	few	TRBV28	TGTGCCAGCCGACAGGGGGCGGCTGGCTACACCTTC	CASRQGAAGYTF
TRBJ1-1	NA	many	TRBV28	TGTGCCAGCAGTTTAGGAAGGGCAGGGAAAACTGAAGCTTTCTTT	CASSLGRAGKTEAFF
TRBJ1-1	NA	many	TRBV2	TGTGCCAGCAGCCGCGGACAAGCGAACACTGAAGCTTTCTTT	CASSRGQANTEAFF
TRBJ2-1	TRBD2	few	TRBV9	TGTGCCAGCAGCGTATTAGCGGGGGGGCACAATGAGCAGTTCTTC	CASSVLAGGHNEQFF
TRBJ1-1	NA	few	TRBV11-2	TGTGCCAGCAGCCCACTAGGACATAGTAACACTGAAGCTTTCTTT	CASSPLGHSNTEAFF
TRBJ2-1	NA	NA	TRBV5-1	TGCGCCAGCAGGGTGGGGCTCCCCTACAATGAGCAGTTCTTC	CASRVGLPYNEQFF
TRBJ2-5	NA	NA	TRBV12-3/TRBV12-4	TGTGCCAGCAGTTTGGCCCAGGGGCGGGGCCAAGAGACCCAGTACTTC	CASSLAQGRGQETQYF
TRBJ1-2	TRBD1	few	TRBV20-1	TGCAGTGCCTTACCGGGACAGGAGTTCTATGGCTACACCTTC	CSALPGQEFYGYTF
TRBJ1-1	NA	NA	TRBV29-1	TGCAGCGTTGAACGTCAGGGTGGACTTTTTATGAACACTGAAGCTTTCTTT	CSVERQGGLFMNTEAFF
TRBJ2-3	NA	many	TRBV5-1	TGCGCCAGCAGCTTTCTCGATACGCAGTATTTT	CASSFLDTQYF
TRBJ1-4	NA	NA	TRBV18	TGTGCCAGCTCACCTTTCAGAGGGGGGACAACTAATGAAAAACTGTTTTTT	CASSPFRGGTTNEKLFF
TRBJ1-1	NA	few	TRBV5-1	TGCGCCAGCAGCAGCGGGGATTGGCAGAACACTGAAGCTTTCTTT	CASSSGDWQNTEAFF
TRBJ2-5	TRBD1	few	TRBV20-1	TGCAGTGCTAGCACCGGGACAGATCAAGAGACCCAGTACTTC	CSASTGTDQETQYF
TRBJ1-6	NA	many	TRBV5-1	TGCGCCAGCAGTTACCAGGGGAACTTGGATTCACCCCTCCACTTT	CASSYQGNLDSPLHF
TRBJ2-1	NA	NA	TRBV27	TGTGCCAGCAGCCACAGTAGCCAGGGGCAGTTCTTC	CASSHSSQGQFF
TRBJ2-6	NA	many	TRBV28	TGTGCCAGCATCCCTGGTTGGGGGAGCTCTGGGGCCAACGTCCTGACTTTC	CASIPGWGSSGANVLTF
TRBJ2-6	NA	many	TRBV2	TGTGCCAGCTCCCGACAAGTTGGGGCCAACGTCCTGACTTTC	CASSRQVGANVLTF
TRBJ2-7	NA	few	TRBV5-1	TGCGCCAGCAGCTTGACTCCGGGGACCTACGAGCAGTACTTC	CASSLTPGTYEQYF
TRBJ2-3	NA	few	TRBV5-4	TGTGCCAGCAGCCCTAACACGGGTCCCACAGATACGCAGTATTTT	CASSPNTGPTDTQYF
TRBJ1-2	NA	many	TRBV20-1	TGCAGTGCTAGTAAGGGGACTTCTAACTATGGCTACACCTTC	CSASKGTSNYGYTF
TRBJ2-5	TRBD2	once	TRBV4-3	TGCGCCAGCAGCCAAGATAATTTGCTAGCGGGGAAAGAGACCCAGTACTTC	CASSQDNLLAGKETQYF
TRBJ1-4	TRBD1	few	TRBV27	TGTGCCAGCAGTTCCTTAGGACAGGGACATGAAAAACTGTTTTTT	CASSSLGQGHEKLFF
TRBJ1-1	NA	NA	TRBV6-2/TRBV6-3	TGTGCCAGCAGTTACTCGATGGGTCGGACTGAAGCTTTCTTT	CASSYSMGRTEAFF
TRBJ2-1	NA	few	TRBV5-1	TGCGCCAGCAGCCTCACCGGGGAGTCGAACTACAATGAGCAGTTCTTC	CASSLTGESNYNEQFF
TRBJ2-2	TRBD1	many	TRBV6-5	TGTGCCAGCAGGGACAGGGGAAGCACCGGGGAGCTGTTTTTT	CASRDRGSTGELFF
TRBJ2-1	NA	NA	TRBV3-1	TGTGCCAGCAGCTTTTTCAATGAGCAGTTCTTC	CASSFFNEQFF
TRBJ2-7	NA	few	TRBV5-4	TGTGCCAGCAGCTTGGCCTTCCCCTCCTACGAGCAGTACTTC	CASSLAFPSYEQYF
TRBJ2-7	TRBD1	many	TRBV7-9	TGTGCCAGCAGCCCCCACCGGGACAGGTCAAACGAGCAGTACTTC	CASSPHRDRSNEQYF
TRBJ1-2	NA	many	TRBV6-1	TGTGCCAGCAGTGAGGCAGGTTCGAGCTACACCTTC	CASSEAGSSYTF
TRBJ1-4	NA	many	TRBV18	TGTGCCAGCTCCCGACAGTTGAATTTAAATGAAAAACTGTTTTTT	CASSRQLNLNEKLFF
TRBJ1-2	NA	NA	TRBV28	TGTGCCAGCAGTTTACCGACCTATGGCTACACCTTC	CASSLPTYGYTF
TRBJ2-3	TRBD2	NA	TRBV4-3	TGCGCCAGCAGCCAGTTTTCAAGCGGGGGGGTTAGCACAGATACGCAGTATTTT	CASSQFSSGGVSTDTQYF
TRBJ2-5	TRBD1	NA	TRBV7-6	TGTGCCAGCAGCCTAACAGGGGGCATCCTCGAGACCCAGTACTTC	CASSLTGGILETQYF